The 27 T cell receptor beta chains listed next were all sequenced from one sample in a study of T-cell memory formation after mild COVID-19. TCRdb reanalysed the 5' RACE reads using MiXCR and keeps one entry per CDR3 protein. In the table there are 500,000 to 550,000 distinct CDR3 sequences, just over 20% of which are singletons. The sequenced material came from PBMCs or a T cell subset sorted from them (not recorded which). These receptors were obtained from an adult woman who had mild COVID-19 (a few samples of this study predate the infection). Cell type and time point are not known.

This clonotype was observed many times. The chain combines TRBV18 with TRBJ1-2; D call uncertain. V was cut by 2 bases and J by 0 bases, with 10 bases left in between. CDR1 and CDR2 from the germline V gene are KGHSH and LQKENI. The CDR3 is made up of 15 amino acids. The CDR3 is CASSPGRVANYGYTF. The DNA of the CDR3 is TGTGCCAGCTCACCAGGGAGGGTAGCTAACTATGGCTACACCTTC.

The gene calls are TRBV7-2 and TRBJ1-1, with TRBD1 matching over 12 bases. V lost 7 bases and J lost 2; bases outside the gene matches: 8. This CDR3 has 16 residues. Germline V gives CDR1 SGHTA, CDR2 FQGNSA. Written as DNA, the CDR3 is TGTGCCAGCACCCCGAGGGACAGGGGGCTAAACACTGAAGCTTTCTTT. This codes for CASTPRDRGLNTEAFF.

V and J are TRBV5-1 and TRBJ1-1, with 8 bases that match TRBD1. V dropped 3 bases and J dropped 6; count of bases not matched to a gene: 1. Germline V gene data show CDR1 as SGHRS and CDR2 as YFSETQ. The CDR3 covers 12 residues. CDR3 nucleotides: TGCGCCAGCAGCTCAGGGGGCCCTGAAGCTTTCTTT. This translates into CASSSGGPEAFF.

There are a few counts of this clonotype. The CDR3 reads CSARNTEAFF. The CDR3 DNA follows: TGCAGTGCTAGGAACACTGAAGCTTTCTTT. The J gene is TRBJ1-1, the V gene TRBV20-1; D is undetermined. Per the germline V gene, CDR1 is DFQATT and CDR2 is SNEGSKA (reference sequence). The CDR3 length is 10 residues. Trimming shortened V by 3 bases and J by 1 base, and 0 bases separated the two germline ends.

The chain carries TRBV12-3 or TRBV12-4 and TRBJ1-6, with D possibly matching TRBD1 (5 bases). V lost 7 bases and J lost 8, with 15 bases in between. The CDR3 totals 14 residues. For the CDR3, the DNA is TGTGCCAGCACCTCGGGGCAATGGTATTCACCCCTCCACTTT. Its translation: CASTSGQWYSPLHF.

This clonotype was counted only a few times. The CDR3 DNA sequence: TGTGCCAGCAGCATTAGCGGGGGGATCTACAATGAGCAGTTCTTC. It yields the protein CASSISGGIYNEQFF. The rearrangement links TRBV7-8 to TRBJ2-1, with TRBD2 identical over 10 bases. V was clipped by 5 bases and J by 3 bases; unmatched bases: 4. The CDR3 spans 15 residues. Germline-derived CDR1 and CDR2 are SGHVS and FQNEAQ.

This clonotype was seen more than once but under ten times. The V gene is TRBV6-6, the J gene TRBJ2-1; TRBD1 agrees at 7 bases. V shed 5 bases, J shed 6 bases, and the junction held 4 bases outside the gene matches. This CDR3 contains 13 residues. Germline lookup yields CDR1 MNHNY and CDR2 SVGAGI (reference sequence). In nucleotides, the CDR3 is TGTGCCAGCAGTGAACAGGGGTTCAATGAGCAGTTCTTC. Protein product: CASSEQGFNEQFF.

The gene calls are TRBV9 and TRBJ1-1; D remains unclear. The V gene lost 3 bases and the J gene lost 0 bases, with 9 bases spanning the gap. Germline CDR1 is SGDLS and CDR2 is YYNGEE. The CDR3 totals 14 residues. The CDR3 sequence: CASSAEAMNTEAFF. CDR3 nucleotides: TGTGCCAGCAGCGCCGAGGCGATGAACACTGAAGCTTTCTTT.

The gene calls are TRBV6-1 and TRBJ2-1; no clear D. Germline values: CDR1 MNHNS, CDR2 SASEGT. CDR3 length: 14 amino acids. Trimming left V 6 bases short and J 0 bases short, with 9 bases between. The CDR3 DNA reads as TGTGCCAGCAGGGACGGTCACTCCTACAATGAGCAGTTCTTC. Its translation is CASRDGHSYNEQFF.

The V call is TRBV29-1, the J call TRBJ2-1, with 13 nucleotides matching TRBD2. Unmatched junction bases numbered 11, after V lost 3 bases and J lost 9 bases. Germline assignment: CDR1 SQVTM and CDR2 ANQGSEA. CDR3 size: 16 residues. The CDR3 sequence is CSVDEGGLAGTGEQFF. The CDR3 DNA sequence: TGCAGCGTTGACGAAGGGGGACTAGCGGGGACTGGTGAGCAGTTCTTC.

This clonotype was seen only a few times. The chain uses TRBV6-5 and TRBJ2-2, with D tentatively TRBD1 or TRBD2 (6 bases each). Deletions cut 0 bases from V and 4 bases from J, with 12 bases between. The CDR3 has 16 amino acids. Germline CDR1 reads MNHEY; CDR2 reads SVGAGI. The CDR3 DNA follows: TGTGCCAGCAGTTACTCGGGGGGCGCGAGCACCGGGGAGCTGTTTTTT. Protein: CASSYSGGASTGELFF.

The sample holds many counts of this clonotype. The genes are TRBV5-4 and TRBJ2-3; D call uncertain. There are 15 residues in the CDR3. The germline V gene encodes CDR1 SGHNT and CDR2 YYREEE (reference sequence). The V and J ends lost 0 bases and 1 base respectively, with 9 bases between them. The CDR3 DNA reads TGTGCCAGCAGCTTGGTATCACCAGGCACAGATACGCAGTATTTT. Translation: CASSLVSPGTDTQYF.

This clonotype came up a few times. The chain couples TRBV6-6 to TRBJ2-7; 9 bases fit TRBD2. The CDR3 length is 15 residues. From germline, CDR1 is MNHNY and CDR2 SVGAGI (reference sequence). V was clipped by 0 bases and J by 5 bases; unmatched bases: 5. CDR3 region: CASSYSGLATDEQYF. DNA of the CDR3: TGTGCCAGCAGTTACTCGGGACTAGCAACCGACGAGCAGTACTTC.

The chain carries TRBV4-1 and TRBJ2-7; 9 positions agree with TRBD1. V shed 0 bases, J shed 9 bases, and the junction held 3 bases outside the gene matches. From germline, CDR1 is MGHRA and CDR2 YSYEKL. The CDR3 sequence is 13 residues long. In DNA form, the CDR3 reads TGCGCCAGCAGCCAAGACGGGGACAGGGCGCAGTACTTC. Residues: CASSQDGDRAQYF.

This clonotype was detected many times. This chain connects TRBV6-2 or TRBV6-3 to TRBJ1-1; D is possibly TRBD1 (6 bases). Trimming removed 2 bases from V and 2 bases from J, with 9 bases in between. Germline CDR1 MNHEY, CDR2 SVGEGT. There are 14 residues in the CDR3. CDR3 DNA sequence: TGTGCCAGCAGTTACGGGACACCCAACACTGAAGCTTTCTTT. It specifies CASSYGTPNTEAFF.

This clonotype appeared a few times. The chain employs TRBV5-4 and TRBJ2-7; no clear D gene. From germline, CDR1 is SGHNT and CDR2 YYREEE (reference sequence). The V end was cut by 0 bases, the J end by 5 bases, with 9 bases between. The CDR3 sequence is 13 residues long. This chain's CDR3 is CASSLGQADEQYF. CDR3 DNA: TGTGCCAGCAGCTTGGGCCAGGCCGACGAGCAGTACTTC.

This clonotype was observed many times. The chain uses TRBV20-1 and TRBJ2-6; D not resolved. This CDR3 is 15 amino acids long. The V gene lost 1 base and the J gene lost 0 bases, with 7 bases spanning the gap. CDR1 and CDR2 (germline): DFQATT, SNEGSKA (reference sequence). The CDR3 DNA reads as TGCAGTGCTAGAGTATTAGGCTCTGGGGCCAACGTCCTGACTTTC. Its protein is CSARVLGSGANVLTF.

J is TRBJ2-2 and V is TRBV13, with a weak D call TRBD2 (6 bases). V was trimmed by 7 bases and J by 4 bases, leaving 13 bases between them. The CDR3 totals 14 residues. Germline CDR1 and CDR2: PRHDT and FYEKMQ (reference sequence). This chain's CDR3 is CASIAGTLTGELFF. CDR3 DNA: TGTGCCAGCATTGCCGGGACTCTCACCGGGGAGCTGTTTTTT.

The sample holds a few counts of this clonotype. The chain is built from TRBV5-1 and TRBJ2-7; TRBD1 matches 8 bases. The germline gives CDR1 SGHRS, CDR2 YFSETQ. There are 15 residues in the CDR3. V lost 4 bases, J lost 3 bases, and 9 bases stayed unmatched. The CDR3 DNA reads TGCGCCAGCAGCCCGGAGACAGGGGTCCTCTACGAGCAGTACTTC. It encodes CASSPETGVLYEQYF.

This clonotype has only a few counts. V is TRBV5-4 and J is TRBJ1-4; TRBD1 is a possible D gene (6 bases). The CDR3 is 12 residues long. V was shortened by 0 bases and J by 11 bases, with 8 bases between the two germline ends. Germline V CDR1 and CDR2: SGHNT, YYREEE (reference sequence). The CDR3, as DNA: TGTGCCAGCAGCTTGGAGGACAGCAAACTGTTTTTT. It is translated as CASSLEDSKLFF.

This clonotype was found a few times. The CDR3 loop is CASSVGTRSPLHF. CDR3 coding DNA: TGTGCCAGCAGTGTGGGGACAAGATCACCCCTCCACTTT. This chain connects TRBV2 to TRBJ1-6, with D possibly matching TRBD1 (6 bases). The V and J ends lost 4 bases and 10 bases respectively, with 11 bases between them. The CDR3 consists of 13 residues. The germline V gene encodes CDR1 SNHLY and CDR2 FYNNEI.

The rearrangement joins TRBV6-5 to TRBJ2-5, with D uncertain. Germline CDR1 and CDR2: MNHEY and SVGAGI. The germline V and J ends were trimmed by 4 bases and 0 bases, with 9 bases remaining between them. The CDR3 consists of 14 residues. The DNA for the CDR3 is TGTGCCAGCAGTTTCCGTGTAGACCAAGAGACCCAGTACTTC. It codes for CASSFRVDQETQYF.

This clonotype was seen a handful of times. CDR3 sequence reads: CASSFNPQAFF. Here the CDR3 DNA reads TGTGCCAGCAGCTTTAACCCCCAAGCTTTCTTT. The chain combines TRBV7-9 with TRBJ1-1; D gene unclear. The CDR3 has 11 amino acids. Germline V gene lookup returns CDR1 SEHNR and CDR2 FQNEAQ (reference sequence). The V and J ends lost 3 bases and 9 bases respectively, with 8 bases between them.

There are many counts of this clonotype. The chain combines TRBV12-3 or TRBV12-4 with TRBJ2-7, with TRBD2 matching 8 bases. The CDR3 is 16 amino acids. Trimming cost V 2 bases and J 2 bases; bases outside gene matches: 8. DNA of the CDR3: TGTGCCAGCAGTTTAAGGCTAGCGGGCCTGACCTACGAGCAGTACTTC. Translated: CASSLRLAGLTYEQYF.

In this sample, this clonotype turned up a few times. The chain has TRBV7-2 and TRBJ2-3; maybe TRBD2 (6 bases). The CDR3 sequence is 16 residues long. V was cut by 5 bases and J by 0 bases, with 15 bases left in between. The V gene's germline CDR1 is SGHTA and CDR2 FQGNSA. CDR3 loop: CASSVVGGPSTDTQYF. CDR3 sequence (DNA): TGTGCCAGCAGCGTCGTGGGGGGACCAAGCACAGATACGCAGTATTTT.

The sample holds many counts of this clonotype. The chain has TRBV5-1 and TRBJ2-7, with unresolved D. Germline CDR1 is SGHRS and CDR2 is YFSETQ. The V end was cut by 2 bases, the J end by 0 bases, with 12 bases between. This CDR3 spans 15 amino acids. CDR3 in amino acids: CASSFNPTSSYEQYF. In DNA form, the CDR3 reads TGCGCCAGCAGCTTTAACCCCACCAGCTCCTACGAGCAGTACTTC.

This clonotype was recorded a few times. This chain connects TRBV20-1 to TRBJ1-4; 9 bases are a match to TRBD1. There are 17 residues in the CDR3. From germline, CDR1 is DFQATT and CDR2 SNEGSKA (reference sequence). The junction had 13 bases not matched to a gene; V was cut back by 0 bases and J by 8 bases. This CDR3 is CSARELRRTGAGEKLFF. DNA for the CDR3: TGCAGTGCTAGAGAACTCCGTAGGACAGGGGCAGGGGAAAAACTGTTTTTT.